This T cell receptor beta chain derives from a study of cytomegalovirus exposure and HLA in healthy donors. As for the study in general: The approximately 690 first-cohort repertoires and the 130 or so validation repertoires shared the same platform, a later analysis reported. Study-level findings and limits: In vitro work confirmed that a few CMV-associated chains recognize CMV antigens. A classifier reportedly called cytomegalovirus status with high sensitivity and specificity. Most observed TCR sequences were rare, whereas some public TCRs were detected in many donors.

The repertoire was sequenced with immunoSEQ multiplex PCR; TCRdb's copy has only in-frame clones and lacks some. The data contain approximately 170,000 clones, roughly 84% of them singletons. In its sample, this clone was seen many times. Antigen unknown. Per the germline V gene, CDR1 is MGHRA and CDR2 is YSYEKL. V lost 3 bases and J lost 5; bases outside the gene matches: 10. This CDR3 comprises 16 residues. The rearrangement links TRBV4-1 to TRBJ1-2; the match to TRBD1 covers 9 bases. The sequence derives from a man aged 25 to 45 in good health and CMV-seropositive. Sequenced input: PBMCs. CDR3 amino acids: CASSHEGRTGVYGYTF. CDR3 DNA sequence: TGCGCCAGCAGCCATGAGGGCCGGACAGGGGTGTATGGCTACACCTTC.